This T cell receptor beta chain was identified during a study of brain T cells in children with intractable seizures. CDR1 and CDR2 (germline): LNHDA, SQIVND (reference sequence). The CDR3 has 14 residues. The V gene lost 5 bases and the J gene lost 0 bases, with 11 bases spanning the gap. Assay: immunoSEQ multiplex PCR; the TCRdb copy retains only in-frame clones and omits some. This table has roughly 80,000 clones, more than 85% appearing once. The sequenced cases were selected for having the highest brain T cell transcript signatures. Study-wide findings and caveats: Only CDR3 sequence similarity suggested viral specificity, without known HCMV serostatus. Clones missing pre-surgery may reflect undersampling of that blood sample.

The table lists this clone with a few counts. The target antigen is unknown. The chain employs TRBV19 and TRBJ2-7; D not certain. The sequenced sample was peripheral blood, obtained at surgery. The source of this sequence is a boy under two years old with tuberous sclerosis and intractable seizures. The CDR3 loop reads CASSLGKGSYEQYF. The CDR3 DNA reads as TGTGCCAGTAGTTTGGGAAAAGGCTCCTACGAGCAGTACTTC.